This entry lists 17 T cell receptor beta chains sequenced from one sample in a study of spatial heterogeneity in lung cancer. Regarding the study as a whole: Tumor mutation counts were tracked by expanded intratumoral alpha and beta TCR counts.

TCRdb called the 5' RACE reads again in MiXCR, with one record for every CDR3 protein. The table has 2,000 to 3,000 distinct CDR3 sequences, around 15% seen once. Time point: sample taken at primary tumor resection. Their specific antigens are unknown. The sequenced sample was lung tumor tissue, obtained at surgery. The receptors here all came from a male donor with early-stage non-small cell lung cancer.

This clonotype is deemed medium-sized. The chain couples TRBV29-1 to TRBJ2-7; 12 bases line up with TRBD2. CDR1 and CDR2 from the germline V gene are SQVTM and ANQGSEA. CDR3 size: 17 residues. The chain's CDR3 is CSEPPPNRLAGADEQYF. Written as DNA, the CDR3 is TGCAGTGAACCCCCTCCTAATCGACTAGCGGGGGCGGACGAGCAGTACTTC.

By share of the sample, this clonotype is medium-sized. This chain links TRBV30 with TRBJ1-5; D perhaps matches TRBD1 (6 bases). The V end was cut by 3 bases, the J end by 3 bases, with 9 bases between. This CDR3 has 13 amino acids. CDR1 and CDR2 (germline): GTSNPN, SVGIG (reference sequence). The CDR3 sequence: CAWSRDTNQPQHF. The CDR3 DNA follows: TGTGCCTGGAGCCGGGACACCAATCAGCCCCAGCATTTT.

This chain connects TRBV6-5 to TRBJ2-7; TRBD2 agrees at 10 bases. With 2 bases clipped from V and 3 bases from J, the junction kept 4 bases outside the gene matches. The CDR3 is 15 residues long. Germline CDR1 MNHEY, CDR2 SVGAGI. The CDR3 sequence: CASSYLAGDNYEQYF. The CDR3 bases are TGTGCCAGCAGTTACCTAGCGGGAGACAACTACGAGCAGTACTTC.

The chain employs TRBV24-1 and TRBJ2-5, with 10 bases fitting TRBD1. J gave up 3 bases and V 8 bases, and 8 bases lay outside the gene matches. Germline CDR1 and CDR2: KGHDR and SFDVKD. The CDR3 sequence is 15 residues long. CDR3 nucleotide sequence: TGTGCCACCAACCCCGGGACAGGGGTAGAAGAGACCCAGTACTTC. Translation gives CATNPGTGVEETQYF.

This clonotype was recorded many times. J is TRBJ2-1 and V is TRBV14; D is uncertain. Germline V gene data show CDR1 as SGHDN and CDR2 as FVKESK. This CDR3 is built from 15 residues. Trimming removed 3 bases at V and 0 bases at J, with 9 bases between. Here the CDR3 reads CASSHDWGSYNEQFF. The CDR3 nucleotides are TGTGCCAGCAGCCACGATTGGGGCTCCTACAATGAGCAGTTCTTC.

The rearrangement joins TRBV25-1 to TRBJ2-5, with 7 bases fitting TRBD1. Germline V CDR1 and CDR2: MGHDK, SYGVNS. The CDR3 totals 16 residues. The V gene end was trimmed by 3 bases and the J gene end by 2 bases; junction bases not matched to a gene: 9. As DNA, the CDR3 is TGTGCCAGCAGTGACGGAGACAGGGAACTTCAAGAGACCCAGTACTTC. Residues: CASSDGDRELQETQYF.

V gene TRBV18 combines with J gene TRBJ2-1, with a tentative D call TRBD1 (6 bases). The ends were cut back, 3 bases at V and 4 bases at J, with 16 bases in the middle. CDR1 and CDR2 from the germline V gene are KGHSH and LQKENI. This CDR3 is built from 16 residues. The CDR3 bases are TGTGCCAGCTCACCTTCGACAGGAAGAGGGTACAATGAGCAGTTCTTC. It yields the protein CASSPSTGRGYNEQFF.

By share, this clonotype ranks as medium-sized. The CDR3 is CASSYRATYEQYF. CDR3 DNA: TGTGCCAGCAGTTATAGGGCCACCTACGAGCAGTACTTC. The chain recombines TRBV6-2 or TRBV6-3 with TRBJ2-7, with unresolved D. Germline values: CDR1 MNHEY, CDR2 SVGEGT. The CDR3 sequence is 13 residues long. The ends were cut back, 3 bases at V and 2 bases at J, with 8 bases in the middle.

This clonotype was counted at least ten times. The rearrangement links TRBV11-1 to TRBJ2-1; TRBD1 agrees at 8 bases. There are 13 residues in the CDR3. After removal of 4 bases from V and 15 bases from J, the junction contained 11 bases not matched to a gene. CDR1 SGHAT and CDR2 FQDESV come from the germline V gene (reference sequence). CDR3 in amino acids: CASSSEEQGALFF. DNA of the CDR3: TGTGCCAGCAGCTCGGAAGAGCAGGGGGCTCTGTTCTTC.

This clonotype occurred many times. CDR3 bases: TGCAGTGCTAGAGAGTACAGGGACCTACGCAAGCAGTACTTC. Translating it yields CSAREYRDLRKQYF. The rearrangement uses TRBV20-1 and TRBJ2-7; D is perhaps TRBD1 (6 bases). The germline CDR1 and CDR2 sequences are DFQATT and SNEGSKA (reference sequence). V was pared by 0 bases and J by 8 bases, with 17 bases between. The CDR3 totals 14 residues.

The rearrangement links TRBV5-6 to TRBJ1-2; 7 bases agree with TRBD1. CDR3 length equals 15 residues. With 0 bases clipped from V and 7 bases from J, the junction kept 9 bases outside the gene matches. The germline V gene encodes CDR1 SGHDT and CDR2 YYEEEE. The CDR3 protein is CASSLGPGTAPGYTF. In DNA, the CDR3 is TGTGCCAGCAGCTTGGGTCCCGGGACAGCTCCTGGCTACACCTTC.

By frequency in the sample, this clonotype is medium-sized. The rearrangement uses TRBV4-1 and TRBJ2-3; D is unclear. Germline-derived CDR1 and CDR2 are MGHRA and YSYEKL. Trimming took 4 bases from V and 2 from J, leaving 19 bases between them. CDR3 length: 17 amino acids. This chain's CDR3 is CASSPLGQGQLTDTQYF. For the CDR3, the DNA is TGCGCCAGCAGCCCCTTGGGCCAAGGGCAGCTCACAGATACGCAGTATTTT.

This clonotype was recorded many times. The V and J genes are TRBV4-1 and TRBJ2-5, with 7 bases matching TRBD2. Germline trimming cut 4 bases from V and 5 bases from J; bases unmatched to any gene: 7. Germline assignment: CDR1 MGHRA and CDR2 YSYEKL. The CDR3 covers 14 residues. Here the CDR3 DNA reads TGCGCCAGCAGCCCCTCGACTAGCCCGGAGACCCAGTACTTC. Amino acids: CASSPSTSPETQYF.

V gene TRBV7-9 combines with J gene TRBJ2-3; possible D gene TRBD1, 6 bases. V lost 4 bases and J 2 bases, leaving 16 bases between the germline ends. Looked up from germline, CDR1 is SEHNR and CDR2 is FQNEAQ (reference sequence). The CDR3 is made up of 16 amino acids. The CDR3 loop reads CASSYQTGTLTDTQYF. The CDR3, as DNA: TGTGCCAGCAGCTACCAAACCGGGACACTCACAGATACGCAGTATTTT.

This clonotype rates as medium-sized. This rearrangement joins TRBV10-3 to TRBJ1-5, with 9 bases that match TRBD1. V lost 3 bases and J lost 7; bases outside the gene matches: 13. Per the germline V gene, CDR1 is ENHRY and CDR2 is SYGVKD. This CDR3 has 17 amino acids. The CDR3 DNA follows: TGTGCCATCAGTGACTCCGACCCCGACAGGGGGATCCAGCCCCAGCATTTT. Protein product: CAISDSDPDRGIQPQHF.

This clonotype is labeled medium-sized. The J gene is TRBJ2-7, the V gene TRBV5-6; unclear D gene. Germline CDR1 reads SGHDT; CDR2 reads YYEEEE. This CDR3 is built from 11 residues. Trimming took 0 bases from V and 4 from J, leaving 2 bases between them. The CDR3 DNA follows: TGTGCCAGCAGCTTGGGTTACGAGCAGTACTTC. This codes for CASSLGYEQYF.

The chain recombines TRBV5-1 with TRBJ2-2; TRBD1 aligns across 10 bases. Germline CDR1 reads SGHRS; CDR2 reads YFSETQ. V lost 4 bases, J lost 4 bases, and 7 bases stayed unmatched. This CDR3 contains 16 residues. The CDR3 DNA follows: TGCGCCAGCAGCATCGGAGACAGGGGGCTCACCGGGGAGCTGTTTTTT. As protein: CASSIGDRGLTGELFF.